This T cell receptor beta chain was recovered during a study of PD-1 blockade in classical Hodgkin lymphoma. Study in general: Nivolumab was given intravenously to patients at 3 mg/kg every 2 weeks.

Time point in this sample: cycle 4 day 1 (C4D1), after around six weeks of nivolumab. All patients experienced relapse after autologous stem cell transplantation, and brentuximab vedotin exposure was variable. On this clone itself: What it recognizes is unknown.

General study findings and limits: Researchers reported that CD4+ TCR diversity, though not CD8+, rose significantly by C4D1. Reported baseline diversity: healthy donors highest, relapsed/refractory patients lowest. Patients were excluded if nivolumab began under 1 year after ASCT (the autologous transplant).

Measured with immunoSEQ multiplex PCR; TCRdb has only the in-frame clones, and not every one. The table shows 27,000 or so clones, with 72% occurring only once. Germline V gene data show CDR1 as LNHDA and CDR2 as SQIVND (reference sequence). Trimming removed 7 bases from V and 3 bases from J; junction bases left unmatched: 2. The CDR3 consists of 13 residues. The TCR originated in a human donor with classical Hodgkin lymphoma. The sequenced sample was peripheral blood mononuclear cells (PBMCs), obtained before the fourth cycle of nivolumab. The chain carries TRBV19 and TRBJ2-1, with TRBD1 identical over 8 bases. In DNA form, the CDR3 reads TGTGCCAGTACAGGGGGCCTCTACAATGAGCAGTTCTTC. This gives the protein CASTGGLYNEQFF.